This paragraph covers one T cell receptor beta chain sequence. Its antigen is not identified. TCRdb keeps only in-frame clones here, not all; method: immunoSEQ multiplex PCR. Among approximately 2,200,000 clones listed, about 93% were seen once. These data belong to a study of shared clonotypes between healthy human individuals. Study-level results: Compared with clonotypes that all four donors shared, non-shared clonotypes had lower generation probabilities. Larger estimated richness was generally recorded for naive subsets relative to memory subsets.

CD45RO-negative cells were positively selected for CCR7, leaving out terminally differentiated effector memory CD45RA+ cells. Every donor was a Caucasian adult from Nashville, Tennessee. The CDR3 extends over 14 amino acids. Germline CDR1 and CDR2: LNHDA and SQIVND (reference sequence). V was pared by 4 bases and J by 6 bases, with 4 bases of the junction left unmatched. Sequencing used naive CD8+ T cells from PBMCs. The clonotype comes from a man between 18 and 29 years old in good health. Some clones in this sample may be carry-over from other donors' samples. The chain combines TRBV19 with TRBJ1-5; 9 bases map to TRBD1. CDR3 sequence: CASSRDREGQPQHF. Here the CDR3 DNA reads TGTGCCAGTAGTAGGGACAGGGAGGGTCAGCCCCAGCATTTT.